This TCR beta chain was obtained from a study of vaccination effects on CD4 cells after COVID-19. Looked up from germline, CDR1 is GTSNPN and CDR2 is SVGIG (reference sequence). V lost 0 bases and J lost 8, with 13 bases in between. This CDR3 has 13 amino acids. With the ViraFEST assay, the study expanded antigen-specific CD4+ T cells using viral peptide pools, then sequenced them. Scientists isolated CD4+ T cells after a roughly 10-day culture period ended. Participants completed two doses of the BNT162b2 or mRNA-1273 vaccine. Days 3 and 7 were when half the medium was replaced with IL-2 medium. Concerning this clone itself: Its specificity is not known.

TCRdb's table, derived via immunoSEQ multiplex PCR, lists solely in-frame clones and lacks some. Of fewer than 40,000 clones detected, around four fifths appear once; the ten largest clones hold roughly 2%. This sample comprised CD4+ T cells from PBMCs cultured with HCoV-NL63 spike peptides, obtained after COVID-19 vaccination. The sequence was obtained from a human donor who received a COVID-19 vaccine. Some clones in this sample may be carry-over from other donors' samples. The rearrangement joins TRBV30 to TRBJ1-2; maybe TRBD1 (5 bases). CDR3 protein: CAWSVPGARGYTF. For the CDR3, the DNA is TGTGCCTGGAGTGTACCTGGGGCGCGAGGCTACACCTTC.